This entry describes one T cell receptor (beta chain). Its antigen remains unidentified. This record belongs to a study of post-analysis software for immune sequencing data. Study-wide background: Included courses were relapsing-remitting and secondary progressive multiple sclerosis; progressive-relapsing multiple sclerosis was also included. Study outcomes and limitations: In patients, TRBV5-6, TRBV5-1 and TRBV20-1 belonged to roughly 5 TRBV segments found more frequently than in controls.

Germline CDR1 is SQVTM and CDR2 is ANQGSEA. V lost 8 bases to trimming and J lost 4 bases, with 8 bases between them. The CDR3 runs 10 residues. Carried by the TCR beta cDNA libraries were unique molecular identifiers. TCRdb re-derived calls from the PCR reads in MiXCR, one entry per CDR3 protein. Of around 770,000 distinct CDR3 sequences detected, 46% appear once; the ten largest clones hold roughly 4.9%. Sequenced input: blood. The chain links TRBV29-1 to TRBJ1-2; D ambiguous. The TCR comes from a girl aged 5-17 years with multiple sclerosis. The CDR3 coding sequence is TGCAGCCGCGAAGTCTATGGCTACACCTTC. Protein product: CSREVYGYTF.